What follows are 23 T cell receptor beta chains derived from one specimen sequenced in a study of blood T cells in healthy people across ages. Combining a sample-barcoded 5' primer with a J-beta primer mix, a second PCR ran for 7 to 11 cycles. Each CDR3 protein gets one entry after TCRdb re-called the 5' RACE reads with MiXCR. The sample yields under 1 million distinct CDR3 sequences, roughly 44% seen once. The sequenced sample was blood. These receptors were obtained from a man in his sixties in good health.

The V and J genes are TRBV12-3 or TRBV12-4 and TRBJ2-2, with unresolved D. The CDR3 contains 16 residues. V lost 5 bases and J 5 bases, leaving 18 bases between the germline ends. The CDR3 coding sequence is TGTGCCAGCAGTCCAGGAGTTGGTCTGGGAACCGGGGAGCTGTTTTTT. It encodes CASSPGVGLGTGELFF.

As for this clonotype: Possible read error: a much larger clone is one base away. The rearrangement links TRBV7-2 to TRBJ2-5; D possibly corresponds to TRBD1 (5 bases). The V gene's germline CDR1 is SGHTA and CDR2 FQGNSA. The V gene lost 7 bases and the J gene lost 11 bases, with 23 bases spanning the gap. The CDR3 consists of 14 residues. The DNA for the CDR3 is TGTGCCAGCACCCCGAATTGGGGCTACAATGAGCAGTACTTC. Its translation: CASTPNWGYNEQYF.

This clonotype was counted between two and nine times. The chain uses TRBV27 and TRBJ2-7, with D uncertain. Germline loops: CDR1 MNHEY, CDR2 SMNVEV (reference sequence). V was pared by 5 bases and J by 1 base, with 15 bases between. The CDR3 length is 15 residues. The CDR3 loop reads CASSRSVTPSYEQYF. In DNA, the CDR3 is TGTGCCAGCAGTCGCTCCGTTACCCCATCCTACGAGCAGTACTTC.

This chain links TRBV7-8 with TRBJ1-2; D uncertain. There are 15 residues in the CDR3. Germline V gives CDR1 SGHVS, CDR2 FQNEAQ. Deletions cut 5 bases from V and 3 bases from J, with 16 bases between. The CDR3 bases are TGTGCCAGCAGCCCCCGACCCTATGAGGACTATGGCTACACCTTC. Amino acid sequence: CASSPRPYEDYGYTF.

CDR3 nucleotides: TGTGCCAGCAGTGCGAATCCGGGACACAACTACAATGAGCAGTACTTC. Translated, it gives CASSANPGHNYNEQYF. The chain links TRBV25-1 to TRBJ2-1; D perhaps matches TRBD1 (6 bases). The DNA end lines up better with TRBJ2-7; the J call may be wrong. Germline loops: CDR1 MGHDK, CDR2 SYGVNS. The CDR3 has 16 residues.

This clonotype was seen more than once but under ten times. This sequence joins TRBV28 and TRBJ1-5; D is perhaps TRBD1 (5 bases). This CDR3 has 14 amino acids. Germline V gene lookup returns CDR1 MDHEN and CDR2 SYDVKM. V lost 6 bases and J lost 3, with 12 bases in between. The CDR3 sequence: CASRTGHFNQPQHF. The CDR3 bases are TGTGCCAGCAGGACGGGGCATTTCAATCAGCCCCAGCATTTT.

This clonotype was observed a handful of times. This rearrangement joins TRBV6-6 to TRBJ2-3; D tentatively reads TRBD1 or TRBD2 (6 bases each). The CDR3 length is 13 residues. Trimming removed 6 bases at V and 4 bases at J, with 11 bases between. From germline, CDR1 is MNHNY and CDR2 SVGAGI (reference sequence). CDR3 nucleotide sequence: TGTGCCAGCAGCTCCGGGGGCGCAGATACGCAGTATTTT. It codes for CASSSGGADTQYF.

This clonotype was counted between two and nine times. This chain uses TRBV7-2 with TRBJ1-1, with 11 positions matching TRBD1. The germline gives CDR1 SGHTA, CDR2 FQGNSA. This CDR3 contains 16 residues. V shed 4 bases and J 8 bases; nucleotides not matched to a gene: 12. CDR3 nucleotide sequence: TGTGCCAGCAGCTCTCAATCCGGGACAGGGGGGTTAGAAGCTTTCTTT. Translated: CASSSQSGTGGLEAFF.

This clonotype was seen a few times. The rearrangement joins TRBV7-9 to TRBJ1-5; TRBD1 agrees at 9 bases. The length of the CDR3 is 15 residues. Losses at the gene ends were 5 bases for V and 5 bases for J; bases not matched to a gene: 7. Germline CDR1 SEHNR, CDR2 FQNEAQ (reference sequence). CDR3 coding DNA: TGTGCCAGCAGCCCCGGGACAGGGAATCATCAGCCCCAGCATTTT. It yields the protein CASSPGTGNHQPQHF.

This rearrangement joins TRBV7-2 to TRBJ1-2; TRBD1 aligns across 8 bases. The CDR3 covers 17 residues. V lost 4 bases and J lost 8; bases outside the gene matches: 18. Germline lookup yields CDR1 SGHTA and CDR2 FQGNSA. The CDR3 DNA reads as TGTGCCAGCAGCTCCCAGGGGGCGCGGTCTTGGATTAGCGGCTACACCTTC. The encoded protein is CASSSQGARSWISGYTF.

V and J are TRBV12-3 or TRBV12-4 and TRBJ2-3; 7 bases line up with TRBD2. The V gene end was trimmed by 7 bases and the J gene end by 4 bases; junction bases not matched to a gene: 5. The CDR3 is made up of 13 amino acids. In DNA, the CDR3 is TGTGCCAGCACCCGTGGGGGGGCAGATACGCAGTATTTT. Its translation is CASTRGGADTQYF.

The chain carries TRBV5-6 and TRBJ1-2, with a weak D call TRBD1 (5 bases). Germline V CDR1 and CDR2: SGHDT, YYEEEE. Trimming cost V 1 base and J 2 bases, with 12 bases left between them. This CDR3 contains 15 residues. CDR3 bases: TGTGCCAGCAGCTTGTTGTCGGGGCCCAACTATGGCTACACCTTC. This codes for CASSLLSGPNYGYTF.

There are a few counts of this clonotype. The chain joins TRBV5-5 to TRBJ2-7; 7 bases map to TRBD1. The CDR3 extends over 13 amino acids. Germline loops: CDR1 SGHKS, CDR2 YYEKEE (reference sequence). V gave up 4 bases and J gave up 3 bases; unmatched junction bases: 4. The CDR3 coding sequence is TGTGCCAGCAGCGGCCGGGACAGCTACGAGCAGTACTTC. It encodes CASSGRDSYEQYF.

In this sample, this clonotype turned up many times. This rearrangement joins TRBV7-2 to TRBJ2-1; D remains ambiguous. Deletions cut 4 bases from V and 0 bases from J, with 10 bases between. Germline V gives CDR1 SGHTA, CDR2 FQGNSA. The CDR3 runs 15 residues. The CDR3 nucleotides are TGTGCCAGCAGCTCGACGCTTAGCTCCTACAATGAGCAGTTCTTC. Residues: CASSSTLSSYNEQFF.

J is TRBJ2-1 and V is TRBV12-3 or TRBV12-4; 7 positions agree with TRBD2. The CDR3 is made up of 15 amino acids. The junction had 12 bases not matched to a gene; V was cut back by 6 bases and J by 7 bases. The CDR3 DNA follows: TGTGCCAGCAGCCCCGCTGGACTAGTGCCTAATGAGCAGTTCTTC. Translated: CASSPAGLVPNEQFF.

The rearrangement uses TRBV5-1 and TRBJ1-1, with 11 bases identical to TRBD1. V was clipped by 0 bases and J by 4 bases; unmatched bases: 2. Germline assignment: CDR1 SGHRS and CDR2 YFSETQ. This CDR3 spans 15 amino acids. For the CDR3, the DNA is TGCGCCAGCAGCTTGGGGGGACAGGGGGTCACTGAAGCTTTCTTT. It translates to CASSLGGQGVTEAFF. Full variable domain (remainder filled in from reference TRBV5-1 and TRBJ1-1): KAGVTQTPRYLIKTRGQQVTLSCSPISGHRSVSWYQQTPGQGLQFLFEYFSETQRNKGNFPGRFSGRQFSNSRSEMNVSTLELGDSALYLCASSLGGQGVTEAFFGQGTRLTVV.

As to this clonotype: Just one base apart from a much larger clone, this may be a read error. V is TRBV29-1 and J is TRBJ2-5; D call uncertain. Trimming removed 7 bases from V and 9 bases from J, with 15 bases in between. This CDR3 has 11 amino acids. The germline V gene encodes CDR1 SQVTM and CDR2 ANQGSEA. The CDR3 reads CSALLCASQYF. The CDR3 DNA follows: TGCAGCGCACTCCTATGCGCGTCCCAGTACTTC.

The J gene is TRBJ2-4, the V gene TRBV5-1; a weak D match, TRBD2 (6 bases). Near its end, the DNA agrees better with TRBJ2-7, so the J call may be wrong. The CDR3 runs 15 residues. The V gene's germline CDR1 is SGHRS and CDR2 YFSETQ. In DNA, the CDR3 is TGCGCCAGCAGCGCGACCACCGGGGGCTCCTACGAGCAGTACTTC. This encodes CASSATTGGSYEQYF.

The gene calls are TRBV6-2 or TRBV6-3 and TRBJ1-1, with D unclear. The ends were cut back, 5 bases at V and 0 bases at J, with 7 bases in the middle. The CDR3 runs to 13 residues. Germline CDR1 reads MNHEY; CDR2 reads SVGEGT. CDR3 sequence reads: CASSVQVNTEAFF. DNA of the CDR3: TGTGCCAGCAGTGTCCAGGTGAACACTGAAGCTTTCTTT.

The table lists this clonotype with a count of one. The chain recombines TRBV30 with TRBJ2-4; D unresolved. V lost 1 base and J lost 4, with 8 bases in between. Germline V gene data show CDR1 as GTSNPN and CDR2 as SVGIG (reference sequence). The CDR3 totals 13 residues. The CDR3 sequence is CAWSGPKKNIQYF. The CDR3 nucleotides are TGTGCCTGGAGTGGACCGAAGAAAAACATTCAGTACTTC.

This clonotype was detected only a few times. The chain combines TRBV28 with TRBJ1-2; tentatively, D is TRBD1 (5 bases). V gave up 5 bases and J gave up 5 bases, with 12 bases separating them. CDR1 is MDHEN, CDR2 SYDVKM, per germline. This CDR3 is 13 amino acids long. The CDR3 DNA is TGTGCCAGCAGTGACCGGCGGGGGTATGGCTACACCTTC. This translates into CASSDRRGYGYTF.

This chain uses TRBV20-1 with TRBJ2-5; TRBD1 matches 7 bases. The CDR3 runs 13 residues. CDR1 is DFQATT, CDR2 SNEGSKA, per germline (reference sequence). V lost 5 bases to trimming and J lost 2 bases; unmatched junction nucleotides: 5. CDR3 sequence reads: CSALPGQQETQYF. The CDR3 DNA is TGCAGTGCTTTACCGGGACAGCAAGAGACCCAGTACTTC.

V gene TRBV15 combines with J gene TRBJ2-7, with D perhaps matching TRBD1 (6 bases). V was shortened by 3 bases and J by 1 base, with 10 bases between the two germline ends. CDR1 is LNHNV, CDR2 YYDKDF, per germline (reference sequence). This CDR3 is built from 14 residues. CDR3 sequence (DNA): TGTGCCACCAGCAGCCGGGACAAGTCCTACGAGCAGTACTTC. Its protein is CATSSRDKSYEQYF.